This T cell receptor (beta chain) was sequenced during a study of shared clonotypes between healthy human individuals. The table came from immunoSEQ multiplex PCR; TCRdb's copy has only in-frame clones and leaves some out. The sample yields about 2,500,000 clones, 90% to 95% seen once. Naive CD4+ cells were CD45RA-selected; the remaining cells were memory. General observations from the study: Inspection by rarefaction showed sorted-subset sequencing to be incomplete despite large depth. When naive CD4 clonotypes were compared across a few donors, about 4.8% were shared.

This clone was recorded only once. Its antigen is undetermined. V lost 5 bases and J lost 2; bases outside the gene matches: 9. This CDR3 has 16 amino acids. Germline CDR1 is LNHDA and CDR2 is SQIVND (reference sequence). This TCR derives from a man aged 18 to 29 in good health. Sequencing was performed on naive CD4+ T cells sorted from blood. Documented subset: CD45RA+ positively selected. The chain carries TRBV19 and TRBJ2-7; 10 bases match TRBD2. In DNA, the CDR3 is TGTGCCAGTAGTCTGGATGCAGCGGGGGGGCCCTACGAGCAGTACTTC. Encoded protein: CASSLDAAGGPYEQYF.